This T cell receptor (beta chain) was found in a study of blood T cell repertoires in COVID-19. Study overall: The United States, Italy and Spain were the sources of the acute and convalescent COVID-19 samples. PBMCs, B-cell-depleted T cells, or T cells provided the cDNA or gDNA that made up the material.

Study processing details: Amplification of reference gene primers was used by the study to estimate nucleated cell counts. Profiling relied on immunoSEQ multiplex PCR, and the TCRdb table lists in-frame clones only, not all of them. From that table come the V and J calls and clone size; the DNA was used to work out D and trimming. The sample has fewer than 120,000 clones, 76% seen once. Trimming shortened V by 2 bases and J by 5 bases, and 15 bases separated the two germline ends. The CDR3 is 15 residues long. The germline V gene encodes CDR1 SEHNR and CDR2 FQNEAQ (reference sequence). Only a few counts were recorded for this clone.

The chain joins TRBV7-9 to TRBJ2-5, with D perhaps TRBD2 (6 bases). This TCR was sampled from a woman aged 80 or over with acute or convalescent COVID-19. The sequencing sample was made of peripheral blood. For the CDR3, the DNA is TGTGCCAGCAGCTTACGGCGGGATCCGGGGGAGACCCAGTACTTC. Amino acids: CASSLRRDPGETQYF.